A single sample is the source of the 11 T cell receptor beta chains below, sequenced in a study of T-cell memory formation after mild COVID-19. TCRdb redid the calling of the 5' RACE reads with MiXCR, one entry per CDR3 protein. The table includes hundreds of thousands of distinct CDR3 sequences, about 23% detected once. The sequenced material came from PBMCs or a T cell subset sorted from them (not recorded which). The source is an adult woman who had mild COVID-19 (a few samples of this study predate the infection). Cell type and time point are not known.

This clonotype showed up just a few times. The chain is built from TRBV12-3 or TRBV12-4 and TRBJ2-5; TRBD2 is a possible D gene (6 bases). The CDR3 extends over 17 amino acids. Trimming shortened V by 1 base and J by 0 bases, and 15 bases separated the two germline ends. CDR3 nucleotides: TGTGCCAGCAGTTTAGGATCCGGGAGTCCCTACCAAGAGACCCAGTACTTC. Encoded protein: CASSLGSGSPYQETQYF.

This clonotype was observed a few times. The chain is built from TRBV18 and TRBJ1-2; D uncertain. V lost 3 bases and J 6 bases, leaving 11 bases between the germline ends. The CDR3 spans 13 residues. CDR1 KGHSH and CDR2 LQKENI come from the germline V gene. The CDR3 here is CASSPSPLDGYTF. DNA of the CDR3: TGTGCCAGCTCACCCAGTCCCCTCGATGGCTACACCTTC.

The chain is built from TRBV6-2 or TRBV6-3 and TRBJ2-7; 8 bases map to TRBD1. The length of the CDR3 is 15 residues. The germline V gene has CDR1 MNHEY and CDR2 SVGEGT. With 6 bases clipped from V and 3 bases from J, the junction kept 10 bases outside the gene matches. CDR3 in amino acids: CASRPTGTGHYEQYF. CDR3 in DNA: TGTGCCAGCAGGCCCACCGGGACAGGCCACTACGAGCAGTACTTC.

The rearrangement links TRBV20-1 to TRBJ2-7, with D possibly TRBD1 on 6 matching bases. Germline CDR1 reads DFQATT; CDR2 reads SNEGSKA (reference sequence). The CDR3 is 11 amino acids. The CDR3 DNA reads as TGCCTGGGGGCCGACTCCTACGAGCAGTACTTC. Translation: CLGADSYEQYF.

J is TRBJ1-2 and V is TRBV15; no reliable D call. CDR3 length: 13 residues. V was pared by 8 bases and J by 8 bases, with 18 bases between. Germline loops: CDR1 LNHNV, CDR2 YYDKDF (reference sequence). The CDR3 spells CATSERQEGGYTF. The CDR3 bases are TGTGCCACCTCAGAGAGGCAGGAGGGAGGCTACACCTTC. Full variable domain (remainder filled in from reference TRBV15 and TRBJ1-2): DAMVIQNPRYQVTQFGKPVTLSCSQTLNHNVMYWYQQKSSQAPKLLFHYYDKDFNNEADTPDNFQSRRPNTSFCFLDIRSPGLGDTAMYLCATSERQEGGYTFGSGTRLTVV.

This clonotype was found a few times. The chain employs TRBV15 and TRBJ2-7; unclear D gene. The CDR3 covers 13 residues. Trimming cost V 6 bases and J 5 bases, with 14 bases left between them. Germline V gives CDR1 LNHNV, CDR2 YYDKDF (reference sequence). CDR3 sequence reads: CATSAGAEDEQYF. The CDR3 DNA is TGTGCCACCAGTGCAGGCGCAGAGGACGAGCAGTACTTC. Drawing the rest from reference TRBV15 and TRBJ2-7, the complete variable domain is DAMVIQNPRYQVTQFGKPVTLSCSQTLNHNVMYWYQQKSSQAPKLLFHYYDKDFNNEADTPDNFQSRRPNTSFCFLDIRSPGLGDTAMYLCATSAGAEDEQYFGPGTRLTVT.

This clonotype was recorded a few times. The chain links TRBV6-2 or TRBV6-3 to TRBJ1-1; D is perhaps TRBD1 (5 bases). Trimming left V 7 bases short and J 0 bases short, with 18 bases between. CDR3 length: 16 residues. Germline CDR1 reads MNHEY; CDR2 reads SVGEGT. The DNA of the CDR3 is TGTGCCAGCACCCACCTGGGGCAGCCCGTGAACACTGAAGCTTTCTTT. Residues: CASTHLGQPVNTEAFF.

The chain recombines TRBV27 with TRBJ1-1; D possibly corresponds to TRBD1 (5 bases). Trimming pared 4 bases from V and 1 base from J, leaving 7 bases between. CDR3 size: 13 residues. The germline CDR1 and CDR2 sequences are MNHEY and SMNVEV (reference sequence). The CDR3 spells CASSSRENTEAFF. In DNA, the CDR3 is TGTGCCAGCAGTTCCAGGGAGAACACTGAAGCTTTCTTT.

The sample holds a few counts of this clonotype. The chain carries TRBV25-1 and TRBJ2-1; D possibly corresponds to TRBD1 (5 bases). Germline V gives CDR1 MGHDK, CDR2 SYGVNS. This CDR3 contains 14 residues. V was pared by 1 base and J by 6 bases, with 10 bases between. Here the CDR3 reads CASSESRGRNEQFF. The CDR3 nucleotides are TGTGCCAGCAGTGAATCAAGGGGTCGCAATGAGCAGTTCTTC.

This clonotype was observed a handful of times. V gene TRBV5-5 combines with J gene TRBJ2-3; 7 nucleotides match TRBD1. V lost 1 base and J lost 2; bases outside the gene matches: 10. The CDR3 loop spans 17 amino acids. Germline V CDR1 and CDR2: SGHKS, YYEKEE (reference sequence). The CDR3 loop is CASSLRIAGGITDTQYF. The CDR3, as DNA: TGTGCCAGCAGCTTGCGAATCGCAGGGGGTATCACAGATACGCAGTATTTT. Variable domain in full (rest from reference TRBV5-5 and TRBJ2-3): DAGVTQSPTHLIKTRGQQVTLRCSPISGHKSVSWYQQVLGQGPQFIFQYYEKEERGRGNFPDRFSARQFPNYSSELNVNALLLGDSALYLCASSLRIAGGITDTQYFGPGTRLTVL.

The chain has TRBV4-1 and TRBJ2-1, with a weak D call TRBD1 (6 bases). The V end was cut by 4 bases, the J end by 4 bases, with 14 bases between. Germline V gene data show CDR1 as MGHRA and CDR2 as YSYEKL. CDR3 size: 15 residues. The CDR3 protein is CASSLLVRGYNEQFF. DNA for the CDR3: TGCGCCAGCAGCCTGCTAGTCAGGGGATACAATGAGCAGTTCTTC.